One T cell receptor beta chain is described in this entry. The CDR3 is made up of 16 amino acids. Germline loops: CDR1 LGHDT, CDR2 YNNKEL (reference sequence). This sample is drawn from a study of monozygotic twins with inflammatory bowel disease. Following a re-call of the 5' RACE reads, TCRdb has one entry per CDR3 protein and lacks DNA. The table gives some 210,000 distinct CDR3 sequences; the top ten clones make up approximately 1.6% of it. The origin of this receptor is a human donor with ulcerative colitis or Crohn's disease, or a healthy co-twin of an affected twin (not recorded which). Material for sequencing was blood. The rearrangement uses TRBV3-1 and TRBJ2-3. CDR3 loop: CASSGHLEALSFEQYF.